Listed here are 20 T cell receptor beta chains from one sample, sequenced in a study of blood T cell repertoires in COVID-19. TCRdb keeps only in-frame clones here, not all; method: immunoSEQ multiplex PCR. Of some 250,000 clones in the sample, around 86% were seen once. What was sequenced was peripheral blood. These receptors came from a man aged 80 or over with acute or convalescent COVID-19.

The CDR3: CASSRDGGYGYTF. In DNA form, the CDR3 reads TGTGCCAGCAGCAGGGACGGGGGCTATGGCTACACCTTC. This chain uses TRBV21-1 with TRBJ1-2. TRBV21-1 is flagged as a pseudogene. CDR3 length equals 13 residues.

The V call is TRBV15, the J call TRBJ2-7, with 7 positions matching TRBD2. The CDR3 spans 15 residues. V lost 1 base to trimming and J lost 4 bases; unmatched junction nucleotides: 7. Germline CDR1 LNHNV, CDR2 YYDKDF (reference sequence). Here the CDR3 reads CATSRGLAERYEQYF. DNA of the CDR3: TGTGCCACCAGCAGAGGGCTAGCGGAAAGATACGAGCAGTACTTC.

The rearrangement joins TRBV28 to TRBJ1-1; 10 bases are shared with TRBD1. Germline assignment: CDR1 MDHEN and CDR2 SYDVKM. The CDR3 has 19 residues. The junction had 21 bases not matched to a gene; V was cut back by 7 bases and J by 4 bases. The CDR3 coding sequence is TGTGCCAGCATTACTTCGCCGGGACAGGGGACGGTTTGGACCACTGAAGCTTTCTTT. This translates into CASITSPGQGTVWTTEAFF.

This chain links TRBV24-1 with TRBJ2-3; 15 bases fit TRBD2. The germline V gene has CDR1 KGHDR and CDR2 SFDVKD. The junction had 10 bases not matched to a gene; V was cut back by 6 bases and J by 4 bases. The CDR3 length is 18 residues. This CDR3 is CATSNGLAGGPGPDTQYF. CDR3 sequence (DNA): TGTGCCACCAGTAATGGACTAGCGGGAGGGCCAGGCCCAGATACGCAGTATTTT.

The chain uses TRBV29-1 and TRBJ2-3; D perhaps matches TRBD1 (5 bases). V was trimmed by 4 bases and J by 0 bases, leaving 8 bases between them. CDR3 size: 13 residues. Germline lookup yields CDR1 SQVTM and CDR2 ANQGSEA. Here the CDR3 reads CSVARESTDTQYF. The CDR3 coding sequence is TGCAGCGTTGCCAGGGAAAGCACAGATACGCAGTATTTT.

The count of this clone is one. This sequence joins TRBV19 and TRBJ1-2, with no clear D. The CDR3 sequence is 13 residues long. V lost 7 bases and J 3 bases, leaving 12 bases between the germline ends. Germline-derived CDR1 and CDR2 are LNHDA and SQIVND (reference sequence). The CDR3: CASKYGSDYGYTF. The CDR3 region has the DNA TGTGCCAGTAAATATGGCAGCGACTATGGCTACACCTTC.

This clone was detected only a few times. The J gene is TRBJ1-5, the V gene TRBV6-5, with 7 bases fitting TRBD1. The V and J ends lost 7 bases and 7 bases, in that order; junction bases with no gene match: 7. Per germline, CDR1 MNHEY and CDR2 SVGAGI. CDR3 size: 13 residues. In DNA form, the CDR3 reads TGTGCCAGCAAGGAGGGGGCGCGGCAGCCCCAGCATTTT. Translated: CASKEGARQPQHF.

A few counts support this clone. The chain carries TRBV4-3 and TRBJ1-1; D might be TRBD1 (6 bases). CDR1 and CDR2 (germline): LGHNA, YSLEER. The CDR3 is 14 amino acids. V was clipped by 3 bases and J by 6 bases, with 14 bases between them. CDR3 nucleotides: TGCGCCAGCAGCCAGGTCGCAGGGGAAGCTGAAGCTTTCTTT. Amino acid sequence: CASSQVAGEAEAFF.

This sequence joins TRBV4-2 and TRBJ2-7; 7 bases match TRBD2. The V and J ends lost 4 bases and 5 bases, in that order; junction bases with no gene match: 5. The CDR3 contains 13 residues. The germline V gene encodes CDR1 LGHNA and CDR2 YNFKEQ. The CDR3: CASSPTGGDEQYF. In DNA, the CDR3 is TGTGCCAGCAGCCCAACTGGGGGGGACGAGCAGTACTTC.

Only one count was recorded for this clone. The CDR3 here is CASSPGVSSYEQYF. Written as DNA, the CDR3 is TGTGCCAGCAGCCCCGGGGTATCCTCCTACGAGCAGTACTTC. The chain couples TRBV9 to TRBJ2-7; a weak D match, TRBD2 (5 bases). The CDR3 runs to 14 residues. V gave up 4 bases and J gave up 0 bases, with 11 bases separating them. Germline V gives CDR1 SGDLS, CDR2 YYNGEE.

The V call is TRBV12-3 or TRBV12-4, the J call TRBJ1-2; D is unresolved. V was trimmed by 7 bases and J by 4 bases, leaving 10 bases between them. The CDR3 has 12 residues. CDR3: CASTVSSYGYTF. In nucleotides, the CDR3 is TGTGCCAGCACGGTTTCTTCCTATGGCTACACCTTC.

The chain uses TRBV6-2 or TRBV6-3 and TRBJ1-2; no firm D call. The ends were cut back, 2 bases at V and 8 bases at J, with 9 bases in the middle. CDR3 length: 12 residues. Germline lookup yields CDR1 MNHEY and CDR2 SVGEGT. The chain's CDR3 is CASSYKSQGYTF. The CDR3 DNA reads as TGTGCCAGCAGTTACAAGTCTCAGGGCTACACCTTC.

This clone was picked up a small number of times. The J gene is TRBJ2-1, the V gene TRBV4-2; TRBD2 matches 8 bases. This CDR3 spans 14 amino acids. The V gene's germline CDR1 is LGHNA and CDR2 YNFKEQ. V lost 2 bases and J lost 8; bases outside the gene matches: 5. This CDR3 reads CASSQLAGWDEQFF. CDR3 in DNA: TGTGCCAGCAGCCAATTAGCGGGGTGGGATGAGCAGTTCTTC.

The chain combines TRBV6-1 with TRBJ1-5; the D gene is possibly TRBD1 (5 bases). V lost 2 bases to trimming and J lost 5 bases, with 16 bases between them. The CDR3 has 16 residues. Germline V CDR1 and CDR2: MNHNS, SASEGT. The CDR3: CASSELQGALDQPQHF. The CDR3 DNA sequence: TGTGCCAGCAGTGAACTTCAAGGGGCCCTTGATCAGCCCCAGCATTTT.

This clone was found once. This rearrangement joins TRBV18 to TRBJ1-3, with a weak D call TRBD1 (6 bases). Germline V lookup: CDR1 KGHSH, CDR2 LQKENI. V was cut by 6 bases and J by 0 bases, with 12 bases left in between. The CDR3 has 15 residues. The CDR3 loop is CASSPTGDSGNTIYF. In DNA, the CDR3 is TGTGCCAGCTCTCCGACAGGTGACTCTGGAAACACCATATATTTT.

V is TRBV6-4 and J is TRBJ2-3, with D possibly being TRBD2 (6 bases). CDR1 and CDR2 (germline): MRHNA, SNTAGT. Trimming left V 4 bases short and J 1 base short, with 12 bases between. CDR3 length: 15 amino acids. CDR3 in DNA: TGTGCCAGCAGTGTAGGGACTCGAGGCACAGATACGCAGTATTTT. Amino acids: CASSVGTRGTDTQYF.

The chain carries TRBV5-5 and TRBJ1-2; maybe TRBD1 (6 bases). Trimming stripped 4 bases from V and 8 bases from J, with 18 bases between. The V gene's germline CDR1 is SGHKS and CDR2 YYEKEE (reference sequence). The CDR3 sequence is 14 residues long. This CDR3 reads CASSRTTGLEGYTF. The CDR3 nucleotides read TGTGCCAGCAGCCGCACCACAGGGCTTGAAGGCTACACCTTC.

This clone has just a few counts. The CDR3 reads CASRTGTSPLHF. CDR3 DNA: TGTGCCAGCAGGACAGGGACCTCACCCCTCCACTTT. V usage is TRBV27 and J usage is TRBJ1-6; 7 nucleotides align to TRBD1. CDR1 is MNHEY, CDR2 SMNVEV, per germline (reference sequence). This CDR3 comprises 12 residues. With 6 bases clipped from V and 10 bases from J, the junction kept 3 bases outside the gene matches.

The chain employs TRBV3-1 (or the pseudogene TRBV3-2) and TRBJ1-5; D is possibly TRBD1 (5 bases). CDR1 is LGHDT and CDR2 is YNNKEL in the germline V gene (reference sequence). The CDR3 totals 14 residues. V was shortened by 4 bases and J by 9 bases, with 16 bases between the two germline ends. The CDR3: CASSPNGAVPPQHF. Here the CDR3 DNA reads TGTGCCAGCAGCCCCAATGGGGCGGTACCGCCCCAGCATTTT.

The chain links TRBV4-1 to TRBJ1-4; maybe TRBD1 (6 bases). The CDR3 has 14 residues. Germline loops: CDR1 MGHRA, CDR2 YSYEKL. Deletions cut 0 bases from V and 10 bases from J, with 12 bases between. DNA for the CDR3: TGCGCCAGCAGCCAAGATTGGGGGCTAGGAAAACTGTTTTTT. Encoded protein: CASSQDWGLGKLFF.